This T cell receptor (beta chain) stems from a study of blood T cells in healthy people across ages. Study results and caveats: More naive CD4+ cells and higher diversity were found in long-lived than in aged donors. The study regarded diversity estimates from one million T cells as underestimates.

Together with a sample-barcoded 5' primer, a J-beta primer mix was included in a second PCR lasting roughly 6 to 12 cycles. Unique molecular identifiers of 12 random nucleotides labeled each cDNA. CDR3-containing paired-end reads numbered at least 2.5 million in each sample. TCRdb ran MiXCR on the 5' RACE reads and lists one entry per CDR3 protein. Among about a million distinct CDR3 sequences, 45% to 60% were seen once, and the ten largest hold 20% to 25%. Details on this clonotype: What it recognizes is unknown.

The CDR3 consists of 16 residues. Germline CDR1 and CDR2: SGHVS and FNYEAQ. V lost 0 bases to trimming and J lost 4 bases, with 14 bases between them. J is TRBJ2-3 and V is TRBV7-6; no reliable D call. Sample: blood. This clonotype was sampled from a woman between 55 and 75 years old in good health. The CDR3 DNA reads TGTGCCAGCAGCTTAGCGCAAGGCACAGCTCCAGATACGCAGTATTTT. Translating it yields CASSLAQGTAPDTQYF.